This TCR beta chain was sequenced during a study of T cell responses to AZD1222 COVID-19 vaccine. Study background: Analyses pooled second doses at about 4 or about 12 weeks. Study outcomes and limitations: There were repertoire samples only from the period after the peak T cell response.

Assay used: immunoSEQ multiplex PCR; TCRdb lists only in-frame clones, some missing. The table shows 140,000 to 150,000 clones, with 80% to 90% occurring only once. With V trimmed by 1 base and J by 6 bases, 9 bases remained unmatched. Germline CDR1 and CDR2: SGDLS and YYNGEE. The CDR3 has 16 residues. For this clone: Its specificity is unknown.

The source is an adult in good health. The specimen was peripheral blood, collected on day 0 of AZD1222 vaccination. The chain combines TRBV9 with TRBJ2-2; 7 positions agree with TRBD2. CDR3 loop: CASSVNTGTIAGELFF. The CDR3 DNA is TGTGCCAGCAGCGTAAATACCGGGACTATCGCCGGGGAGCTGTTTTTT.